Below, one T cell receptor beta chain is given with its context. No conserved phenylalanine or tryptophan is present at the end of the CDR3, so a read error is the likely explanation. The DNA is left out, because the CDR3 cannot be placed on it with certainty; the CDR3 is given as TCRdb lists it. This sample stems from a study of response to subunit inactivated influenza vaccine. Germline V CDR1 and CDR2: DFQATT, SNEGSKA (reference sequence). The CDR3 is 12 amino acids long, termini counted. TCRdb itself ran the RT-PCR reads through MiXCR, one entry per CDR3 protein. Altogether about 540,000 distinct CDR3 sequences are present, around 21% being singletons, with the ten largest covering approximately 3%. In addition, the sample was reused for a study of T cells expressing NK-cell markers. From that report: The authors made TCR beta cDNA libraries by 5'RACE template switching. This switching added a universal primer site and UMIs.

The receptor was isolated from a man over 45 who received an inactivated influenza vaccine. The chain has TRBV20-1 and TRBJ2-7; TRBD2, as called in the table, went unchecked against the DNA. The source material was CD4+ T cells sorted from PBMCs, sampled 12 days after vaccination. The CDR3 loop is CSARPPGLAGVL.